A single sample is the source of the 27 T cell receptor beta chains below, sequenced in a study of shared clonotypes between healthy human individuals. Here immunoSEQ multiplex PCR was the method, and the copy in TCRdb shows in-frame clones only, minus some. This sample has under 2,500,000 clones, with 95% found just once. Sample: naive CD4+ T cells sorted from blood. Regarding subset: CD45RA+ positively selected. These receptors were obtained from a man aged 18 to 30 in good health.

The V call is TRBV18, the J call TRBJ1-6; D is ambiguous. Germline V lookup: CDR1 KGHSH, CDR2 LQKENI. CDR3 length equals 16 residues. V dropped 6 bases and J dropped 9 bases, with 21 bases sitting between them. CDR3 amino acids: CASSPDASIGVSPLHF. CDR3 bases: TGTGCCAGCTCCCCGGACGCCTCAATCGGAGTTTCACCCCTCCACTTT.

V and J are TRBV2 and TRBJ1-4; TRBD1 aligns across 10 bases. The CDR3 contains 14 residues. With 5 bases clipped from V and 8 bases from J, the junction kept 5 bases outside the gene matches. CDR1 and CDR2 from the germline V gene are SNHLY and FYNNEI. CDR3 in amino acids: CASSRDRGWEKLFF. The CDR3 DNA sequence: TGTGCCAGCAGTAGGGACAGGGGATGGGAAAAACTGTTTTTT.

This clone was counted once. Other DNA sequences in this sample translate to the same CDR3. The J gene is TRBJ2-3, the V gene TRBV30; TRBD1 aligns across 7 bases. Germline assignment: CDR1 GTSNPN and CDR2 SVGIG (reference sequence). CDR3 length: 14 amino acids. V dropped 3 bases and J dropped 2; count of bases not matched to a gene: 5. CDR3 amino acids: CAWSEGQYTDTQYF. The CDR3 DNA follows: TGTGCCTGGAGCGAGGGACAGTACACAGATACGCAGTATTTT.

This clone was found a few times. The rearrangement links TRBV5-1 to TRBJ1-5; D possibly corresponds to TRBD1 (5 bases). The ends were cut back, 0 bases at V and 9 bases at J, with 16 bases in the middle. The CDR3 length is 15 residues. Per the germline V gene, CDR1 is SGHRS and CDR2 is YFSETQ. The CDR3 sequence is CASSLASGSSWPQHF. The CDR3 nucleotides are TGCGCCAGCAGCTTGGCATCAGGGTCCTCTTGGCCCCAGCATTTT.

The chain couples TRBV28 to TRBJ1-6, with D perhaps matching TRBD1 (5 bases). The CDR3 covers 17 residues. Germline V gene data show CDR1 as MDHEN and CDR2 as SYDVKM. V lost 6 bases, J lost 4 bases, and 19 bases lay in between. CDR3 nucleotides: TGTGCCAGCAGGGCCCGGGACTTCTGGGGATATAATTCACCCCTCCACTTT. It translates to CASRARDFWGYNSPLHF.

The sample holds one count of this clone. The chain links TRBV4-1 to TRBJ2-1; 7 nucleotides align to TRBD2. The junction had 6 bases not matched to a gene; V was cut back by 1 base and J by 6 bases. The germline gives CDR1 MGHRA, CDR2 YSYEKL. This CDR3 spans 15 amino acids. This chain's CDR3 is CASSQGEGYSNEQFF. CDR3 sequence (DNA): TGCGCCAGCAGCCAAGGGGAGGGCTACTCCAATGAGCAGTTCTTC.

V is TRBV6-5 and J is TRBJ2-3; 7 bases line up with TRBD1. CDR3 length: 16 amino acids. J lost 0 bases, V lost 4 bases, and 7 bases had no gene match. Per the germline V gene, CDR1 is MNHEY and CDR2 is SVGAGI. The CDR3 DNA reads TGTGCCAGCAGTTCTAGAGGGGGCGCGAGCACAGATACGCAGTATTTT. This sequence encodes CASSSRGGASTDTQYF.

V gene TRBV5-6 combines with J gene TRBJ2-5; D tentatively fits TRBD1 or TRBD2 (6 bases each). The germline V gene encodes CDR1 SGHDT and CDR2 YYEEEE. This CDR3 has 15 amino acids. Trimming removed 4 bases from V and 5 bases from J, with 18 bases in between. CDR3 DNA sequence: TGTGCCAGCAGCCTTCGGTCGTTGGGGGGCGAGACCCAGTACTTC. It translates to CASSLRSLGGETQYF.

This chain uses TRBV6-4 with TRBJ2-7; TRBD2 agrees at 13 bases. The CDR3 loop spans 18 amino acids. Germline V lookup: CDR1 MRHNA, CDR2 SNTAGT. J was trimmed by 7 bases and V by 2 bases; bases with no gene match: 14. The DNA of the CDR3 is TGTGCCAGCAGTGACCGACTGGGACTAGCGGGGAGGGGATTGGAGCAGTACTTC. Amino acids: CASSDRLGLAGRGLEQYF.

The chain joins TRBV10-2 to TRBJ2-7, with a tentative D call TRBD2 (6 bases). The CDR3 length is 11 residues. V was cut by 11 bases and J by 4 bases, with 12 bases left in between. Germline V gene data show CDR1 as WSHSY and CDR2 as SAAADI. The CDR3 DNA reads TGCGCCTCAGCGGAGGGATACGAGCAGTACTTC. This translates into CASAEGYEQYF.

This rearrangement joins TRBV7-9 to TRBJ1-5, with D uncertain. The CDR3 loop spans 14 amino acids. V lost 1 base, J lost 6 bases, and 10 bases lay in between. In germline, CDR1 is SEHNR, CDR2 FQNEAQ (reference sequence). CDR3 loop: CASSLDAPGQPQHF. CDR3 DNA sequence: TGTGCCAGCAGCTTAGACGCCCCTGGTCAGCCCCAGCATTTT. The whole variable domain, remainder taken from reference TRBV7-9 and TRBJ1-5, is DTGVSQNPRHKITKRGQNVTFRCDPISEHNRLYWYRQTLGQGPEFLTYFQNEAQLEKSRLLSDRFSAERPKGSFSTLEIQRTEQGDSAMYLCASSLDAPGQPQHFGDGTRLSIL.

The chain carries TRBV28 and TRBJ2-7; D not resolved. The V and J ends lost 3 bases and 3 bases respectively, with 12 bases between them. There are 14 residues in the CDR3. Looked up from germline, CDR1 is MDHEN and CDR2 is SYDVKM. For the CDR3, the DNA is TGTGCCAGCAGTTTGACACTCGTGTACTACGAGCAGTACTTC. It is translated as CASSLTLVYYEQYF.

V usage is TRBV6-5 and J usage is TRBJ1-2; TRBD1 is a possible D gene (5 bases). The CDR3 length is 16 residues. Germline V gene sequence: CDR1 MNHEY, CDR2 SVGAGI. The V end was cut by 4 bases, the J end by 8 bases, with 23 bases between. CDR3 DNA sequence: TGTGCCAGCAGTTCATTAGGGACGGGCCGAAATTGGGGCTACACCTTC. This codes for CASSSLGTGRNWGYTF.

In the case of this clone: Additional DNA sequences in this sample encode the identical CDR3. The V gene is TRBV7-9, the J gene TRBJ1-1; D call uncertain. Germline V lookup: CDR1 SEHNR, CDR2 FQNEAQ (reference sequence). CDR3 length equals 13 residues. The V end was cut by 0 bases, the J end by 1 base, with 3 bases between. The CDR3 nucleotides are TGTGCCAGCAGCTTAGCGGGGAACACTGAAGCTTTCTTT. This translates into CASSLAGNTEAFF. Combining the CDR3 with reference TRBV7-9 and TRBJ1-1 gives the whole variable domain DTGVSQNPRHKITKRGQNVTFRCDPISEHNRLYWYRQTLGQGPEFLTYFQNEAQLEKSRLLSDRFSAERPKGSFSTLEIQRTEQGDSAMYLCASSLAGNTEAFFGQGTRLTVV.

Of note for this clone: Other DNA sequences of this sample code for an identical CDR3. J is TRBJ2-1 and V is TRBV7-2; 7 positions match TRBD2. Germline CDR1 reads SGHTA; CDR2 reads FQGNSA. CDR3 size: 16 residues. V dropped 1 base and J dropped 1; count of bases not matched to a gene: 4. CDR3 protein: CASSLGGSGSYNEQFF. The CDR3 DNA reads TGTGCCAGCAGCTTAGGCGGGAGTGGATCCTACAATGAGCAGTTCTTC. Based on the CDR3 plus reference TRBV7-2 and TRBJ2-1, the full variable domain is GAGVSQSPSNKVTEKGKDVELRCDPISGHTALYWYRQSLGQGLEFLIYFQGNSAPDKSGLPSDRFSAERTGGSVSTLTIQRTQQEDSAVYLCASSLGGSGSYNEQFFGPGTRLTVL.

The chain recombines TRBV5-8 with TRBJ2-7; weak D call: TRBD1 (6 bases). Trimming took 0 bases from V and 2 from J, leaving 12 bases between them. Germline-derived CDR1 and CDR2 are SGHTS and YDEGEE. This CDR3 is 15 amino acids long. The CDR3 nucleotides are TGTGCCAGCAGCTTGGCTGGACAGATCACCTACGAGCAGTACTTC. Its translation is CASSLAGQITYEQYF.

The rearrangement links TRBV9 to TRBJ2-6; D is possibly TRBD1 (6 bases). The CDR3 totals 20 residues. Germline V gene sequence: CDR1 SGDLS, CDR2 YYNGEE. V lost 3 bases to trimming and J lost 0 bases, with 22 bases between them. CDR3 amino acids: CASSAKNTGSRGSGANVLTF. The CDR3 nucleotides read TGTGCCAGCAGCGCAAAAAACACAGGGAGCAGAGGCTCTGGGGCCAACGTCCTGACTTTC.

The chain recombines TRBV10-3 with TRBJ2-2; D remains ambiguous. Trimming pared 6 bases from V and 3 bases from J, leaving 11 bases between. The germline V gene encodes CDR1 ENHRY and CDR2 SYGVKD. The CDR3 has 14 amino acids. As DNA, the CDR3 is TGTGCCATCAGGTCCGTGGGTGACACCGGGGAGCTGTTTTTT. Translation gives CAIRSVGDTGELFF.

This clone appeared a single time. Other DNA sequences in the sample encode the same CDR3. This chain joins TRBV19 and TRBJ2-2; 9 bases agree with TRBD2. The CDR3 runs to 14 residues. V dropped 3 bases and J dropped 8; count of bases not matched to a gene: 4. Germline V lookup: CDR1 LNHDA, CDR2 SQIVND (reference sequence). The CDR3 region is CASSIAGGPGELFF. For the CDR3, the DNA is TGTGCCAGTAGTATTGCGGGAGGGCCGGGGGAGCTGTTTTTT.

V gene TRBV7-9 combines with J gene TRBJ2-1, with TRBD1 matching 8 bases. Germline assignment: CDR1 SEHNR and CDR2 FQNEAQ (reference sequence). The CDR3 is made up of 15 amino acids. The V segment lost 5 bases and the J segment 8 bases; nucleotides outside the gene matches: 11. CDR3 loop: CASSPYPDRAYEQFF. CDR3 in DNA: TGTGCCAGCAGCCCCTACCCGGACAGGGCCTATGAGCAGTTCTTC.

The chain links TRBV20-1 to TRBJ1-4; D gene ambiguous. In germline, CDR1 is DFQATT, CDR2 SNEGSKA (reference sequence). The CDR3 has 10 residues. The CDR3 DNA sequence: TGCACCCTCCCGGGAGAAAAACTGTTTTTT. Protein: CTLPGEKLFF.

The chain links TRBV9 to TRBJ2-2, with 8 bases identical to TRBD1. The CDR3 spans 16 residues. Germline CDR1 and CDR2: SGDLS and YYNGEE. Unmatched junction bases numbered 6, after V lost 1 base and J lost 4 bases. As DNA, the CDR3 is TGTGCCAGCAGCGTAAGACAGGGGACGGGCACCGGGGAGCTGTTTTTT. This encodes CASSVRQGTGTGELFF. Using reference TRBV9 and TRBJ2-2 for the parts outside the CDR3, the full variable domain is DSGVTQTPKHLITATGQRVTLRCSPRSGDLSVYWYQQSLDQGLQFLIQYYNGEERAKGNILERFSAQQFPDLHSELNLSSLELGDSALYFCASSVRQGTGTGELFFGEGSRLTVL.

The rearrangement links TRBV6-6 to TRBJ2-7; the D is unclear. V shed 1 base and J shed 1 base, with 8 bases lying between them. CDR1 is MNHNY, CDR2 SVGAGI, per germline (reference sequence). The CDR3 contains 14 residues. The CDR3 sequence: CASSYLDGSYEQYF. Written as DNA, the CDR3 is TGTGCCAGCAGTTACTTGGACGGATCCTACGAGCAGTACTTC.

J is TRBJ2-7 and V is TRBV9; D is perhaps TRBD1 or TRBD2 (5 bases each). Trimming shortened V by 0 bases and J by 3 bases, and 13 bases separated the two germline ends. Germline V CDR1 and CDR2: SGDLS, YYNGEE. The length of the CDR3 is 15 residues. The CDR3: CASSVELGAGYEQYF. DNA for the CDR3: TGTGCCAGCAGCGTAGAGCTAGGGGCGGGCTACGAGCAGTACTTC.

This clone is a singleton in its sample. This sequence joins TRBV19 and TRBJ2-2; TRBD2 is a possible D gene (6 bases). With 3 bases removed from V and 1 base from J, the gap between germline ends came to 12 bases. The germline V gene has CDR1 LNHDA and CDR2 SQIVND (reference sequence). This CDR3 has 16 amino acids. CDR3 loop: CASSIRLRENTGELFF. CDR3 nucleotide sequence: TGTGCCAGTAGTATCCGACTGCGGGAGAACACCGGGGAGCTGTTTTTT.

A note on this clone: This specimen includes other DNA sequences encoding the same CDR3. The V gene is TRBV5-1, the J gene TRBJ2-5; 11 bases agree with TRBD2. The trim removed 0 bases at V and 1 base at J, leaving 2 bases unmatched. This CDR3 is 16 amino acids long. The germline CDR1 and CDR2 sequences are SGHRS and YFSETQ. This CDR3 is CASSLALAGGQETQYF. As DNA, the CDR3 is TGCGCCAGCAGCTTGGCGCTAGCGGGGGGCCAAGAGACCCAGTACTTC.

This chain links TRBV5-4 with TRBJ2-1, with 9 bases matching TRBD1. The length of the CDR3 is 15 residues. Germline V lookup: CDR1 SGHNT, CDR2 YYREEE (reference sequence). The junction had 7 bases not matched to a gene; V was cut back by 4 bases and J by 5 bases. CDR3 loop: CASSNPGQGNNEQFF. The CDR3 DNA sequence: TGTGCCAGCAGCAATCCGGGACAGGGTAACAATGAGCAGTTCTTC.